What follows are 23 T cell receptor beta chains derived from one specimen sequenced in a study of identical twins. TCRdb re-called the 5' RACE reads through MiXCR, storing one row per CDR3 protein. This sample has over 500,000 distinct CDR3 sequences, with 22% found just once. This same sample was also part of a study on T cells expressing NK-cell markers.

Sequencing used CD4+ T cells sorted from blood. Source of these receptors: a woman under 30 in good health.

This chain connects TRBV5-6 to TRBJ2-7, with D hard to call. CDR1 SGHDT and CDR2 YYEEEE come from the germline V gene. The ends were cut back, 1 base at V and 7 bases at J, with 12 bases in the middle. CDR3 length: 13 residues. The CDR3 is CASSLSGSSEQYF. The CDR3 DNA sequence: TGTGCCAGCAGCTTGTCGGGCTCGAGTGAGCAGTACTTC. Combining the CDR3 with reference TRBV5-6 and TRBJ2-7 gives the whole variable domain DAGVTQSPTHLIKTRGQQVTLRCSPKSGHDTVSWYQQALGQGPQFIFQYYEEEERQRGNFPDRFSGHQFPNYSSELNVNALLLGDSALYLCASSLSGSSEQYFGPGTRLTVT.

The chain uses TRBV20-1 and TRBJ2-1; either TRBD1 or TRBD2 may supply D (7 bases each). CDR1 is DFQATT, CDR2 SNEGSKA, per germline (reference sequence). V was cut by 6 bases and J by 9 bases, with 21 bases left in between. This CDR3 has 14 residues. The CDR3 loop is CSARGGGSRSEQFF. The CDR3, as DNA: TGCAGTGCGCGAGGGGGCGGGAGTCGTAGTGAGCAGTTCTTC.

The rearrangement joins TRBV20-1 to TRBJ1-1; no definite D call. This CDR3 region has 11 residues. Germline CDR1 and CDR2: DFQATT and SNEGSKA (reference sequence). V lost 6 bases and J 8 bases, leaving 13 bases between the germline ends. CDR3 loop: CSAEGPPEAFF. The CDR3 nucleotides read TGCAGTGCCGAAGGGCCGCCCGAAGCTTTCTTT.

The chain has TRBV5-1 and TRBJ2-7, with D perhaps matching TRBD2 (5 bases). The CDR3 runs 15 residues. The germline V gene has CDR1 SGHRS and CDR2 YFSETQ. The V and J ends lost 0 bases and 4 bases respectively, with 14 bases between them. The chain's CDR3 is CASSLASSGRYEQYF. For the CDR3, the DNA is TGCGCCAGCAGCTTGGCATCCAGCGGACGGTACGAGCAGTACTTC.

The chain couples TRBV7-2 to TRBJ2-3; TRBD2 matches at 15 bases. V trimming: 5 bases; J trimming: 7 bases; junction bases outside the gene matches: 4. Germline loops: CDR1 SGHTA, CDR2 FQGNSA. The length of the CDR3 is 15 residues. The CDR3 spells CASSPGLAGGNTQYF. CDR3 DNA sequence: TGTGCCAGCAGCCCCGGACTAGCGGGGGGGAATACGCAGTATTTT.

V gene TRBV9 combines with J gene TRBJ2-1; D is undetermined. The V end was cut by 0 bases, the J end by 6 bases, with 4 bases between. CDR1 and CDR2 from the germline V gene are SGDLS and YYNGEE. The length of the CDR3 is 12 residues. CDR3 in DNA: TGTGCCAGCAGCGTAGTACCCAATGAGCAGTTCTTC. It specifies CASSVVPNEQFF.

This clonotype showed up just once. This sequence joins TRBV6-5 and TRBJ1-2, with D unclear. Germline assignment: CDR1 MNHEY and CDR2 SVGAGI. The CDR3 is 13 residues long. The V and J ends lost 4 bases and 4 bases respectively, with 10 bases between them. This CDR3 reads CASSSDGTYGYTF. CDR3 nucleotides: TGTGCCAGCAGTTCGGACGGAACCTATGGCTACACCTTC.

This chain links TRBV25-1 with TRBJ2-7; D is ambiguous. V gave up 4 bases and J gave up 8 bases, with 12 bases separating them. The CDR3 totals 12 residues. Per germline, CDR1 MGHDK and CDR2 SYGVNS. Here the CDR3 DNA reads TGTGCCAGCAGTGGCCCACTTGAGCAGCAGTACTTC. This codes for CASSGPLEQQYF.

This clonotype has a handful of counts. The chain carries TRBV12-3 or TRBV12-4 and TRBJ1-2; D remains ambiguous. Trimming stripped 2 bases from V and 6 bases from J, with 10 bases between. The CDR3 runs 13 residues. The CDR3 DNA sequence: TGTGCCAGCAGTTTATTCCCCCTGGATGGCTACACCTTC. This sequence encodes CASSLFPLDGYTF.

The sample holds a few counts of this clonotype. Written as DNA, the CDR3 is TGCAGTGCTAGCCTACTAGCAGGTGCACAGGATACGCAGTATTTT. Its protein is CSASLLAGAQDTQYF. This chain joins TRBV20-1 and TRBJ2-3, with a weak D call TRBD2 (6 bases). The CDR3 contains 15 residues. The germline CDR1 and CDR2 sequences are DFQATT and SNEGSKA (reference sequence). The V gene lost 3 bases and the J gene lost 6 bases, with 19 bases spanning the gap.

This clonotype was picked up a small number of times. The rearrangement uses TRBV6-1 and TRBJ2-1; D not certain. From germline, CDR1 is MNHNS and CDR2 SASEGT. The CDR3 consists of 13 residues. V was trimmed by 6 bases and J by 9 bases, leaving 15 bases between them. CDR3 nucleotides: TGTGCCAGCAGCCCCAGAGGAAGCCCTGAGCAGTTCTTC. This gives the protein CASSPRGSPEQFF.

The rearrangement links TRBV6-1 to TRBJ2-3; 8 nucleotides line up with TRBD1. The CDR3 loop spans 14 amino acids. V gave up 6 bases and J gave up 7 bases; unmatched junction bases: 9. Germline CDR1 MNHNS, CDR2 SASEGT. CDR3 nucleotide sequence: TGTGCCAGCAGCCCCACTAGCAGGGGGCATACGCAGTATTTT. Translated, it gives CASSPTSRGHTQYF.

This clonotype was detected only a few times. This chain uses TRBV7-2 with TRBJ2-1, with 9 bases identical to TRBD2. The V and J ends lost 6 bases and 6 bases, in that order; junction bases with no gene match: 9. Germline CDR1 is SGHTA and CDR2 is FQGNSA. The CDR3 runs 15 residues. CDR3 bases: TGTGCCAGCAGGGGGGGGCTAGCGGGATTCAATGAGCAGTTCTTC. Its protein is CASRGGLAGFNEQFF.

The genes are TRBV6-1 and TRBJ2-3, with TRBD2 as a possible D gene (7 bases). Germline V lookup: CDR1 MNHNS, CDR2 SASEGT. This CDR3 comprises 13 residues. Trimming removed 8 bases at V and 0 bases at J, with 9 bases between. CDR3 sequence (DNA): TGTGCCAGCGGGGGGGCTAGCACAGATACGCAGTATTTT. As protein: CASGGASTDTQYF.

This chain uses TRBV15 with TRBJ2-5; D may correspond to TRBD1 or TRBD2 (6 bases each). CDR1 and CDR2 (germline): LNHNV, YYDKDF (reference sequence). Trimming cost V 3 bases and J 7 bases, with 18 bases left between them. CDR3 length: 15 residues. CDR3 nucleotide sequence: TGTGCCACCAGCAGGAGGGGGGAGTCGGTGGGGACCCAGTACTTC. Translation: CATSRRGESVGTQYF.

The chain carries TRBV6-2 or TRBV6-3 and TRBJ2-3; maybe TRBD1 (6 bases). Trimming left V 8 bases short and J 9 bases short, with 27 bases between. This CDR3 is 16 amino acids long. Germline assignment: CDR1 MNHEY and CDR2 SVGEGT. CDR3 in DNA: TGTGCCAGCGGACAGAGCTCGACGGTCACCACGGGGACGCAGTATTTT. This gives the protein CASGQSSTVTTGTQYF.

This clonotype was observed a handful of times. The V and J genes are TRBV10-3 and TRBJ1-4; D gene ambiguous. The CDR3 is 13 amino acids. Trimming pared 10 bases from V and 7 bases from J, leaving 16 bases between. Germline V gives CDR1 ENHRY, CDR2 SYGVKD. CDR3: CATVKEEGEKLFF. The CDR3 region has the DNA TGTGCCACCGTTAAAGAGGAGGGTGAAAAACTGTTTTTT.

The V and J genes are TRBV4-3 and TRBJ2-3; no clear D gene. Germline-derived CDR1 and CDR2 are LGHNA and YSLEER. Trimming removed 0 bases from V and 8 bases from J, with 12 bases in between. The CDR3 extends over 14 amino acids. The CDR3, as DNA: TGCGCCAGCAGCCAAGATATCCGTTCGGGTACGCAGTATTTT. It specifies CASSQDIRSGTQYF.

This chain connects TRBV11-2 to TRBJ2-3; D is perhaps TRBD1 (6 bases). V gave up 3 bases and J gave up 1 base, with 11 bases separating them. The CDR3 consists of 15 residues. Germline V gene data show CDR1 as SGHAT and CDR2 as FQNNGV. The CDR3, as DNA: TGTGCCAGCAGCTTTTCCGACAGGCGCACAGATACGCAGTATTTT. Translation: CASSFSDRRTDTQYF.

The chain combines TRBV15 with TRBJ2-5; D remains ambiguous. V was pared by 1 base and J by 0 bases, with 9 bases between. Germline-derived CDR1 and CDR2 are LNHNV and YYDKDF (reference sequence). This CDR3 comprises 15 residues. The CDR3: CATSRGTKYQETQYF. The CDR3 DNA is TGTGCCACCAGCAGAGGAACCAAGTACCAAGAGACCCAGTACTTC.

CDR3 loop: CASLDGGAGNTGELFF. CDR3 nucleotide sequence: TGTGCCAGCTTAGACGGCGGAGCGGGAAACACCGGGGAGCTGTTTTTT. The genes are TRBV7-8 and TRBJ2-2; 7 bases map to TRBD2. Germline-derived CDR1 and CDR2 are SGHVS and FQNEAQ. The ends lost 8 bases at V and 2 bases at J; junction bases unmatched: 11. The CDR3 is 16 residues long.

The count of this clonotype is one. A much larger clone lies one base from this, so it may be a read error. This sequence joins TRBV7-8 and TRBJ2-1; D possibly matches TRBD1 or TRBD2 (5 bases each). The V and J ends lost 5 bases and 0 bases respectively, with 11 bases between them. The CDR3 is 15 amino acids. CDR1 SGHVS and CDR2 FQNEAQ come from the germline V gene. The CDR3 DNA sequence: TGTGCCAGCAGCCGGGGCCGCCTCTCCTACAATGAGCAGTTCTTC. It translates to CASSRGRLSYNEQFF. The full variable domain, in which reference TRBV7-8 and TRBJ2-1 provide the parts outside the CDR3, is GAGVSQSPRYKVAKRGQDVALRCDPISGHVSLFWYQQALGQGPEFLTYFQNEAQLDKSGLPSDRFFAERPEGSVSTLKIQRTQQEDSAVYLCASSRGRLSYNEQFFGPGTRLTVL.

This clonotype was observed a handful of times. V gene TRBV6-2 or TRBV6-3 combines with J gene TRBJ2-1; D is possibly TRBD2 (5 bases). Germline V gene lookup returns CDR1 MNHEY and CDR2 SVGEGT. The germline V and J ends were trimmed by 6 bases and 4 bases, with 10 bases remaining between them. The CDR3 length is 13 residues. CDR3 sequence (DNA): TGTGCCAGCAGCAAAACTAGATACAATGAGCAGTTCTTC. This sequence encodes CASSKTRYNEQFF.